This T cell receptor (beta chain) derives from a study of cytomegalovirus exposure and HLA in healthy donors. For the study at large: There were just under 400 genotyped donors. Of these, roughly 82% fell in the genetic ancestry cluster associated with self-reported Caucasian donors.

A note on this clone: Antigen unknown.

Study-level results: In vitro checks showed that three CMV-associated chains really do target CMV antigens. A previous analysis found most TCR beta V segments productive roughly 90% or roughly 30% of the time. When a later analysis was performed, an Asian-associated ancestry cluster reportedly had fewer N-insertions than the 666-donor mean.

Primers: 60 Vbeta forward and 13 Jbeta reverse. Assay used: immunoSEQ multiplex PCR; TCRdb lists only in-frame clones, some missing. The sample has about 190,000 clones; 83% are singletons. The clonotype was recovered from a man in his fifties or sixties in good health and CMV-seronegative. Sequenced input: PBMCs.

CDR3 sequence (DNA): TGTGCCAGCTCCGCAAGGGGGGGAGTGAGCTCCTATAATTCACCCCTCCACTTT. Residues: CASSARGGVSSYNSPLHF. The rearrangement uses TRBV18 and TRBJ1-6; D might be TRBD1 (6 bases). The germline V and J ends were trimmed by 6 bases and 0 bases, with 18 bases remaining between them. The CDR3 runs to 18 residues. In germline, CDR1 is KGHSH, CDR2 LQKENI.